The clone carrying this TCR beta chain has just one count. Its specificity is not known. Noted time point: new active TB diagnosis, blood taken before or within 7 days of starting treatment. Patients were newly diagnosed, HIV-seronegative, and aged 18 or older. The sample is drawn from a study of T cells in tuberculosis. Study-wide background: Samples predate treatment or fall within its first 7 days. General study results and limits: Samples were chosen by availability of cryopreserved specimens. Active tuberculosis patients had shorter CDR3-alpha; the beta difference was nonsignificant.

The germline CDR1 and CDR2 sequences are SGHTA and FQGNSA. V shed 4 bases, J shed 8 bases, and the junction held 13 bases outside the gene matches. CDR3 length equals 17 residues. This table comes from immunoSEQ multiplex PCR, and its TCRdb copy is limited to in-frame clones, with some not included. The profile shows approximately 49,000 clones, 90% to 95% of them singletons. The chain employs TRBV7-2 and TRBJ2-3, with 12 bases matching TRBD1. The clonotype comes from an adult with tuberculosis. Here the sequenced sample was PBMCs, taken at tuberculosis diagnosis. Written as DNA, the CDR3 is TGTGCCAGCAGCTATAGCTCAGGGACAGGGGGCCTAACTACGCAGTATTTT. Protein sequence: CASSYSSGTGGLTTQYF.